A single sample is the source of the 2 T cell receptor beta chains below, sequenced in a study of blood T cells in healthy people across ages. A sample-barcoded 5' primer and a J-beta primer mix were used in a second PCR of roughly 6 to 11 cycles. MiXCR was run by TCRdb on the 5' RACE reads, yielding one entry per CDR3 protein. Of roughly 680,000 distinct CDR3 sequences detected, more than 40% appear once; the ten largest clones hold under 35%. Input material: blood. Receptor source: a woman aged 55-70 years in good health.

This clonotype came up a few times. Here the CDR3 reads CASSQMTSGPYEQYF. In DNA, the CDR3 is TGCGCCAGCAGCCAGATGACTAGCGGGCCTTACGAGCAGTACTTC. V is TRBV4-3 and J is TRBJ2-7; TRBD2 aligns across 10 bases. The CDR3 is made up of 15 amino acids. Germline CDR1 is LGHNA and CDR2 is YSLEER. Trimming took 3 bases from V and 4 from J; bases not matched to a gene: 6.

The chain combines TRBV28 with TRBJ2-7; 10 nucleotides line up with TRBD2. Germline CDR1 and CDR2: MDHEN and SYDVKM. Trimming removed 5 bases from V and 7 bases from J; junction bases left unmatched: 17. The CDR3 has 17 amino acids. CDR3 residues: CASSPPGGLAYYNEQYF. The CDR3 DNA sequence: TGTGCCAGCAGTCCCCCGGGGGGACTAGCGTACTACAATGAGCAGTACTTC.